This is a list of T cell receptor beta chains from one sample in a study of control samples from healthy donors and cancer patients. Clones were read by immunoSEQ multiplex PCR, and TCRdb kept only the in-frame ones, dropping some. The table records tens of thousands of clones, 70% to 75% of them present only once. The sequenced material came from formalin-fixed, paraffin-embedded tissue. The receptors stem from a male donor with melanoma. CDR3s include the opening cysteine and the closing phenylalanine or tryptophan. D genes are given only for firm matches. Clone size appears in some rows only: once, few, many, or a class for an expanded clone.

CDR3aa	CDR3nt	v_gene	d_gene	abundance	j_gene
CASSLGGGVNQPQHF	TGTGCCAGCAGCTTAGGGGGCGGGGTAAATCAGCCCCAGCATTTT	TRBV7-6	NA	NA	TRBJ1-5
CASGTWGGFEQFF	TGTGCTAGTGGGACGTGGGGGGGCTTTGAGCAGTTCTTC	TRBV12-5	NA	NA	TRBJ2-1
CASSWRTSGSTYNEQFF	TGTGCCAGCAGCTGGCGGACTAGCGGGTCAACCTACAATGAGCAGTTCTTC	TRBV5-6	TRBD2	NA	TRBJ2-1
CATSDLGGTSAREQFF	TGTGCCACCAGTGACTTAGGGGGGACTAGCGCCAGAGAGCAGTTCTTC	TRBV24-1	TRBD2	NA	TRBJ2-1
CASSREGGTGTEQFF	TGTGCCAGTAGTAGGGAGGGGGGGACAGGGACTGAGCAGTTCTTC	TRBV19	TRBD1	few	TRBJ2-1
CASSQDWETQYF	TGTGCCAGCAGCCAAGATTGGGAGACCCAGTACTTC	TRBV4-2	NA	few	TRBJ2-5
CASSYHPANYSNQPQHF	TGTGCCAGCAGTTACCACCCTGCGAATTATAGCAATCAGCCCCAGCATTTT	TRBV6-2/TRBV6-3	NA	NA	TRBJ1-5
CASSQTSGRDIQYF	TGTGCCAGCTCACAGACTAGCGGGAGGGACATTCAGTACTTC	TRBV18	TRBD2	many	TRBJ2-4
CASSQEVGSSNTEAFF	TGTGCCAGCAGCCAAGAAGTCGGCAGTTCGAACACTGAAGCTTTCTTT	TRBV3-1/TRBV3-2	NA	few	TRBJ1-1
CASSEGPTRAFF	TGTGCCAGCAGTGAAGGGCCAACGCGGGCTTTCTTT	TRBV25-1	NA	NA	TRBJ1-1
CASEPNEGGTDTQYF	TGTGCCAGCGAGCCGAACGAAGGGGGCACAGATACGCAGTATTTT	TRBV19	NA	NA	TRBJ2-3
CASSTSSNENSPLHF	TGTGCCAGCTCGACAAGTTCAAACGAGAATTCACCCCTCCACTTT	TRBV18	NA	NA	TRBJ1-6
CAILTSGRVQYF	TGTGCCATACTGACTAGCGGGAGAGTTCAGTACTTC	TRBV2	TRBD2	NA	TRBJ2-7
CASSTDPGGIQYF	TGTGCCAGCAGCACGGACCCGGGGGGCATTCAGTACTTC	TRBV9	TRBD2	few	TRBJ2-4